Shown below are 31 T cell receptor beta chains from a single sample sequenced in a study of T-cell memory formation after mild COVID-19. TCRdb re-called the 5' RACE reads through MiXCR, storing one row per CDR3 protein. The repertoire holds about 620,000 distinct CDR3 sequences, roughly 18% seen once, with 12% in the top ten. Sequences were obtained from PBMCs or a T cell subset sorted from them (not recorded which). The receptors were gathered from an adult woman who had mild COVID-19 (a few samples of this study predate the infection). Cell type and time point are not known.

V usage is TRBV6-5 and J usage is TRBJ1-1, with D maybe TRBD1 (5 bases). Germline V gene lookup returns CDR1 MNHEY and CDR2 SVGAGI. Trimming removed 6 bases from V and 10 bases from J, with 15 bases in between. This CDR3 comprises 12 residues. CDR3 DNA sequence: TGTGCCAGCAGCCCACGGGGGGGTCGAGCTTTCTTT. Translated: CASSPRGGRAFF.

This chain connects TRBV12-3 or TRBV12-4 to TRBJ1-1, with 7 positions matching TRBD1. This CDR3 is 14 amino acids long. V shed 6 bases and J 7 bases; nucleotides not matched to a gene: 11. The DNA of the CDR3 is TGTGCCAGCAGCTTACCGGGACAGACTTTTGAAGCTTTCTTT. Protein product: CASSLPGQTFEAFF.

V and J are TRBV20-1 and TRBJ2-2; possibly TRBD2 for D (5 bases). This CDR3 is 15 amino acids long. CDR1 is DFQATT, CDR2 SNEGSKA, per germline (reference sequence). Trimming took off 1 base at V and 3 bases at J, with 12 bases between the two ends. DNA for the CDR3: TGCAGTGCTAGAGTGGCTAGCCCGTACACCGGGGAGCTGTTTTTT. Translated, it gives CSARVASPYTGELFF.

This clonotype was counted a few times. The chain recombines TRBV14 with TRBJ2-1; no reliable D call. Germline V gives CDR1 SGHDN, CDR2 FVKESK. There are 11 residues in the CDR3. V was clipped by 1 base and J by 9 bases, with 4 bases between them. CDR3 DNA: TGTGCCAGCAGCCAAGCTCTTGAGCAGTTCTTC. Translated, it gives CASSQALEQFF.

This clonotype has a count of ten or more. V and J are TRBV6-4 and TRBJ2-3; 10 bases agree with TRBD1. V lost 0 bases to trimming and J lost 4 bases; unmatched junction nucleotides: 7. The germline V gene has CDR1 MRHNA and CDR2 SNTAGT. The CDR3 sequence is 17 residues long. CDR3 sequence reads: CASSDSIPGQGSDTQYF. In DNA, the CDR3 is TGTGCCAGCAGTGACTCGATTCCGGGACAGGGGTCAGATACGCAGTATTTT.

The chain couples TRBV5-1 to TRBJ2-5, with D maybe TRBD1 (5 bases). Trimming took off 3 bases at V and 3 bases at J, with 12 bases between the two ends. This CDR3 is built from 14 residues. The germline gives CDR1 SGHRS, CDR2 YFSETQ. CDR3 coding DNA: TGCGCCAGCAGCTCCACACAAGGGGAAGAGACCCAGTACTTC. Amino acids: CASSSTQGEETQYF.

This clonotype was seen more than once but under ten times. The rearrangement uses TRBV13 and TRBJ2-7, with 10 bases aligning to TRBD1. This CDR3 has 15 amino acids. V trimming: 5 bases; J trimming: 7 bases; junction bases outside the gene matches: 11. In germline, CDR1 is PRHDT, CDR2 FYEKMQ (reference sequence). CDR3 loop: CASSPTGTGVLEQYF. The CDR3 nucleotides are TGTGCCAGCAGCCCCACCGGGACAGGGGTTCTAGAGCAGTACTTC.

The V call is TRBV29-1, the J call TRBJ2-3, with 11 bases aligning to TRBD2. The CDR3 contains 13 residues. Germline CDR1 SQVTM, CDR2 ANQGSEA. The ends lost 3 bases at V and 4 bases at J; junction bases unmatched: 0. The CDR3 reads CSVETSGADTQYF. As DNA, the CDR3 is TGCAGCGTTGAGACTAGCGGGGCAGATACGCAGTATTTT.

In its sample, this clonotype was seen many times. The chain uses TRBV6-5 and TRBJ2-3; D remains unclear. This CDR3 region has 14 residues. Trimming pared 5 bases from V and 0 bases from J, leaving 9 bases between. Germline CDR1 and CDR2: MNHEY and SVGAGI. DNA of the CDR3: TGTGCCAGCAGTCGCATAGCTAGCACAGATACGCAGTATTTT. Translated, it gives CASSRIASTDTQYF.

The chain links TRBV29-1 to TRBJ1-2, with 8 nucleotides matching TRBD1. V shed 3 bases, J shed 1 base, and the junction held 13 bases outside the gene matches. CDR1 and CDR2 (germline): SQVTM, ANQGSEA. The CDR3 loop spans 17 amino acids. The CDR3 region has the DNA TGCAGCGTTGAGGCGCTAGGGGACAGGCTTCTTAACTATGGCTACACCTTC. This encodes CSVEALGDRLLNYGYTF.

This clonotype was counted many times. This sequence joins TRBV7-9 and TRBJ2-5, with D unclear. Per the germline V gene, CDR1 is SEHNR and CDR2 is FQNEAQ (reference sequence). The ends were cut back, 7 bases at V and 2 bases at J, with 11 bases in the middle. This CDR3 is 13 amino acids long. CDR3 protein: CASTPMGQETQYF. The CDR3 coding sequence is TGTGCCAGCACCCCGATGGGGCAAGAGACCCAGTACTTC.

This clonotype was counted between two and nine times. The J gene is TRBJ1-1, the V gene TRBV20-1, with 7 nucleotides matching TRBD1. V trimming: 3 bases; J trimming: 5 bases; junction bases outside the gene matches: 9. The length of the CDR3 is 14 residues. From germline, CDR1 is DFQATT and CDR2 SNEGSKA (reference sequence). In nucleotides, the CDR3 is TGCAGTGCTAGGGGGGACAGTAGGGAGACTGAAGCTTTCTTT. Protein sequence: CSARGDSRETEAFF.

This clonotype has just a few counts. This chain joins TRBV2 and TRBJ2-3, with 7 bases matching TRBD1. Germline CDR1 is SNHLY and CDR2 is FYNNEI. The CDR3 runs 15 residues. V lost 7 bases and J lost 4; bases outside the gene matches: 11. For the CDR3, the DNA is TGTGCCAGCAAGCCTCGGACAGGTCGGGCAGATACGCAGTATTTT. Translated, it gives CASKPRTGRADTQYF.

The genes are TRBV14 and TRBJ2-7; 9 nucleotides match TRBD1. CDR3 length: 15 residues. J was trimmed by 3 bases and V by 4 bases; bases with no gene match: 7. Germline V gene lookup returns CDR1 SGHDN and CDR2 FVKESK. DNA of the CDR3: TGTGCCAGCAGCCTGGGACAGGGTCTCGACTACGAGCAGTACTTC. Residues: CASSLGQGLDYEQYF.

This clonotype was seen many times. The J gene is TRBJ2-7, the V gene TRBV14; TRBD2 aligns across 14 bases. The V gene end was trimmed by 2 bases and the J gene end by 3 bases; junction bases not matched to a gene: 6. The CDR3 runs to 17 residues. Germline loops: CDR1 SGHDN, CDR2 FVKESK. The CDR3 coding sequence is TGTGCCAGCAGCCAAATAACCGGGACTAGCGGGAGCTACGAGCAGTACTTC. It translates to CASSQITGTSGSYEQYF. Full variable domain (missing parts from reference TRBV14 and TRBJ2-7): EAGVTQFPSHSVIEKGQTVTLRCDPISGHDNLYWYRRVMGKEIKFLLHFVKESKQDESGMPNNRFLAERTGGTYSTLKVQPAELEDSGVYFCASSQITGTSGSYEQYFGPGTRLTVT.

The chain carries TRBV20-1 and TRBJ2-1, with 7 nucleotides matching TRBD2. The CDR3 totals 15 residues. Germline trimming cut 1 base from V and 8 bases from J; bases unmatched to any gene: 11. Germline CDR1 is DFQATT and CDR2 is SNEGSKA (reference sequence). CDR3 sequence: CSARVGGSPEYEQFF. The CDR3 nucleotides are TGCAGTGCTAGAGTGGGCGGGAGTCCGGAGTATGAGCAGTTCTTC.

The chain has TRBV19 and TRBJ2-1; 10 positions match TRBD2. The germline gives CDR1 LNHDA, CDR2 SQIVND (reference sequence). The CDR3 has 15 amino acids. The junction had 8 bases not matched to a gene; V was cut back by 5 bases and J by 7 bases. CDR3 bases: TGTGCCAGTAGTCTGGGTAGCGGGAGGCAAAATGAGCAGTTCTTC. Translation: CASSLGSGRQNEQFF. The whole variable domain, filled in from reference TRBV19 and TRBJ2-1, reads DGGITQSPKYLFRKEGQNVTLSCEQNLNHDAMYWYRQDPGQGLRLIYYSQIVNDFQKGDIAEGYSVSREKKESFPLTVTSAQKNPTAFYLCASSLGSGRQNEQFFGPGTRLTVL.

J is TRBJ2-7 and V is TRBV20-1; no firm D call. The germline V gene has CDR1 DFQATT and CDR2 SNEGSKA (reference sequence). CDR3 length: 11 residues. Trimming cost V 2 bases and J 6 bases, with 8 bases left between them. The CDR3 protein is CSARPRGEQYF. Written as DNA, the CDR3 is TGCAGTGCTAGACCCCGAGGCGAGCAGTACTTC.

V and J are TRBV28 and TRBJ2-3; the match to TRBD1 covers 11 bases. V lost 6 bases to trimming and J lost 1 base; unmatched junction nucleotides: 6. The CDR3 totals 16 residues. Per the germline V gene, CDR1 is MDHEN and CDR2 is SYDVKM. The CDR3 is CASSGQGASGTDTQYF. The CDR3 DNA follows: TGTGCCAGCAGCGGACAGGGGGCGAGTGGCACAGATACGCAGTATTTT.

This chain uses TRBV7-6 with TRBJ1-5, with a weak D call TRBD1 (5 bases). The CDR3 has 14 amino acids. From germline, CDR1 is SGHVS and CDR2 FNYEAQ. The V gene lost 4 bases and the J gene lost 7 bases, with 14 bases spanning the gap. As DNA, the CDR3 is TGTGCCAGCAGCTCAACAGGAGTTGGCCAGCCCCAGCATTTT. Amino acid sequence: CASSSTGVGQPQHF.

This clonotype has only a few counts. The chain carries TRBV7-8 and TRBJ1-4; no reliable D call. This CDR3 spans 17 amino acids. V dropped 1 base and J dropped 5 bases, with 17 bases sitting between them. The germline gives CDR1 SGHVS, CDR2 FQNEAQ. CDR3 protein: CASSLGSVGRENEKLFF. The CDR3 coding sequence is TGTGCCAGCAGCTTAGGTTCAGTAGGCCGGGAGAATGAAAAACTGTTTTTT.

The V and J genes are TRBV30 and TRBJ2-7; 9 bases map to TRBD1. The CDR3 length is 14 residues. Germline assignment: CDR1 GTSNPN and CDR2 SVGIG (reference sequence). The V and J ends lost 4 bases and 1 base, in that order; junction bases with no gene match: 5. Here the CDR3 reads CAWMTGTGSYEQYF. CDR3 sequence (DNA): TGTGCCTGGATGACCGGGACAGGGTCCTACGAGCAGTACTTC.

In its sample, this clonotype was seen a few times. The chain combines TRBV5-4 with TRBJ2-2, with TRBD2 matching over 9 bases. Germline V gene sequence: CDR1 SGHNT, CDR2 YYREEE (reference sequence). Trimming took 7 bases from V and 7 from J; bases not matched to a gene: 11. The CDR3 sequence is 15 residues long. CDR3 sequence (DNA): TGTGCCAGCGCCCTGGCGGGAGGGCCTCACGGGGAGCTGTTTTTT. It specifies CASALAGGPHGELFF.

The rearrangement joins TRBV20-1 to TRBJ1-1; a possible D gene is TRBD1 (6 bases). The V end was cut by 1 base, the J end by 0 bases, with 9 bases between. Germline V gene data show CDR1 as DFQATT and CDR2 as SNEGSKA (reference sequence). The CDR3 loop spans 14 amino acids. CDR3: CSARVGAMNTEAFF. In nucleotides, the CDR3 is TGCAGTGCTAGAGTGGGGGCTATGAACACTGAAGCTTTCTTT.

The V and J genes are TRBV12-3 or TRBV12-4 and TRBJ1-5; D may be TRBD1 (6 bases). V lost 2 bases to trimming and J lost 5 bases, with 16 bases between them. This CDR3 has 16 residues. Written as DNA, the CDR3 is TGTGCCAGCAGTTTACATCAGTTACAGGGCTATCAGCCCCAGCATTTT. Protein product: CASSLHQLQGYQPQHF.

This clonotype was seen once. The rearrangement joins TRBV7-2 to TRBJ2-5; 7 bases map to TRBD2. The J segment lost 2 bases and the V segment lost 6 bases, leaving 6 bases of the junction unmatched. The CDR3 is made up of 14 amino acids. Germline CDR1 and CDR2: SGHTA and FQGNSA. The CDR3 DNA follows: TGTGCCAGCAGACCCATCGGGGGGCAAGAGACCCAGTACTTC. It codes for CASRPIGGQETQYF.

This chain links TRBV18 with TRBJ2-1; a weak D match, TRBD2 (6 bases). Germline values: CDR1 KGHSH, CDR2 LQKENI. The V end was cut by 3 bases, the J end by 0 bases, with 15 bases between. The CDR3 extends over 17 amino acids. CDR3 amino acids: CASSPPWGEDSYNEQFF. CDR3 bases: TGTGCCAGCTCACCCCCCTGGGGGGAAGACTCCTACAATGAGCAGTTCTTC.

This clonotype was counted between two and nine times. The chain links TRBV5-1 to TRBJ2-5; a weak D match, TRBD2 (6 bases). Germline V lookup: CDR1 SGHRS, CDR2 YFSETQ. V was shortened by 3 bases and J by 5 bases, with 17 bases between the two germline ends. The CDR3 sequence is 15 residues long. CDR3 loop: CASSSGHGGDETQYF. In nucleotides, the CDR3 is TGCGCCAGCAGCTCCGGGCATGGAGGGGACGAGACCCAGTACTTC.

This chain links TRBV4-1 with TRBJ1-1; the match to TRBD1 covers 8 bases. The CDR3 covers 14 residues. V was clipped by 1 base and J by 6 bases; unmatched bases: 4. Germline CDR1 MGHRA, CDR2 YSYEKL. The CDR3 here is CASSQGTGYPEAFF. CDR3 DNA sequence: TGCGCCAGCAGCCAAGGGACAGGGTATCCTGAAGCTTTCTTT.

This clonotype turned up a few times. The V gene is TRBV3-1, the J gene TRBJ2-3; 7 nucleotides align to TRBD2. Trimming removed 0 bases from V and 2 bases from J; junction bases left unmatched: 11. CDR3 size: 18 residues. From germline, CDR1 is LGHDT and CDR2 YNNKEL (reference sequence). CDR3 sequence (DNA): TGTGCCAGCAGCCAAGATTCTTGGGAGGGGCCAGACACAGATACGCAGTATTTT. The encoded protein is CASSQDSWEGPDTDTQYF.

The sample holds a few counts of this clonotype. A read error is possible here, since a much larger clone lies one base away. Here the CDR3 reads CASSLEVTQYF. CDR3 in DNA: TGCGCCAGCAGCTTGGAAGTTACGCAGTATTTT. The J gene is TRBJ2-3, the V gene TRBV5-1, with D uncertain. In germline, CDR1 is SGHRS, CDR2 YFSETQ. Trimming pared 0 bases from V and 8 bases from J, leaving 4 bases between. This CDR3 is built from 11 residues.